The present T cell receptor (beta chain) was sequenced within a study of CD8+CD57+ T cells in acquired aplastic anemia. Study summary: Quantities of DNA derived from sorted CD4+ and CD8+ cells averaged roughly 3.4 ug. Study-wide points: The study found no significant CD8+ Simpson's diversity difference between patients and controls.

To note about this clonotype: Its antigen is as yet unknown.

TCR beta VDJ and CDR3 profiles were obtained from a genomic DNA template. A single record per CDR3 protein comes from TCRdb applying MiXCR to the reads. The sample contains roughly 200,000 distinct CDR3 sequences, 60% to 65% of which appear only once. This CDR3 is built from 16 residues. Germline loops: CDR1 SGHRS, CDR2 YFSETQ. J was trimmed by 5 bases and V by 4 bases; bases with no gene match: 9. This TCR was recovered from a human donor in good health. Input material: sorted CD4+, CD8+, or CD8+CD57+ T cells (not recorded which) from PBMCs. V is TRBV5-1 and J is TRBJ2-7; 13 bases line up with TRBD2. The CDR3 bases are TGCGCCAGCAGCCTGACACTAGCGGGGGGGCCCAACGAGCAGTACTTC. Translated, it gives CASSLTLAGGPNEQYF.